This TCR beta chain was documented in a study of T cell repertoires in cytomegalovirus infection (dated by TCRdb to about 2019). In the study overall: Donor HLA type was relevant to the analysis, because carriage of CMV infection together with the matching HLA type was indicated by public TCR beta signatures.

The sample was run on an Illumina HiSeq 1500. TCRdb reprocessed the public reads (quality trimming at Q25 with fastp, clone calling with MiXCR) and kept in-frame beta chains. Rows matching on CDR3 protein sequence are summarized as one entry with the most common DNA and genes. The sample records some 700,000 distinct CDR3 sequences, less than 40% of which are singletons. The ten largest account for around 2.6% of the sample. The research as a whole found: The ex vivo response was dominated by HLA-C-restricted CMV-specific TCR beta clonotypes, which also provided the single most frequent clonotype in two of eight donors. In both this cohort and an independent cohort of approximately 350 donors, the cumulative frequency of public TCR beta family members distinguished carriers of CMV infection plus the relevant HLA type.

In its sample, this clonotype was seen a few times. No cognate antigen has been identified for it. No base-level quality is on record; no much larger clone is a single base apart. After removal of 4 bases from V and 8 bases from J, the junction retains 9 bases not matched to a gene. Reading the germline V gene (reference sequence) gives CDR1 SEHNR and CDR2 FQNEAQ. Inclusive of the bounding cysteine and phenylalanine, the CDR3 is 15 residues long. CDR3 DNA is the only sequence kept; it has 45 bases, read in frame from the first base. This clonotype originated in a human donor in good health (CMV status not recorded). Some clones in this sample may be carry-over from other donors' samples. In this chain, TRBV7-9 is recombined with TRBJ1-4, with 8 junctional bases fitting TRBD1. Sequencing was performed on PBMCs. The CDR3 protein sequence reads: CASSSLTGALEKLFF. The DNA reads as follows: TGTGCCAGCAGCTCCTTGACAGGGGCATTAGAAAAACTGTTTTTT.